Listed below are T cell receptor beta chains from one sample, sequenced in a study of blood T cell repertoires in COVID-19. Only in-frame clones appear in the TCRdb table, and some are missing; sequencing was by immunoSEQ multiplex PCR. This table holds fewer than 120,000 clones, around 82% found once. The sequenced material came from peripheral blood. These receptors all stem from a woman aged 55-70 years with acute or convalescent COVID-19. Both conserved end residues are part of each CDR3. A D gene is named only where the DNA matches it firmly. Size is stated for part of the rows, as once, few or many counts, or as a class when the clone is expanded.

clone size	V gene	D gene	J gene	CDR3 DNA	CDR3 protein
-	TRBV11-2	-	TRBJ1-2	TGTGCCAGCAGCTACCTACAGGGTTACTATGGCTACACCTTC	CASSYLQGYYGYTF
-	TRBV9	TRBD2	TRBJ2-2	TGTGCCAGCAGCGGACTAGCGGCAGGAACCGGGGAGCTGTTTTTT	CASSGLAAGTGELFF
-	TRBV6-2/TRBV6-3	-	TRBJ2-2	TGTGCCAGCAGTGGGCGGGGGCTCGGGGAGCTGTTTTTT	CASSGRGLGELFF
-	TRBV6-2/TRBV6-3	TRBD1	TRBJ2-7	TGTGCCAGCAGTTGGGGACAGGGGACCTCCTACGAGCAGTACTTC	CASSWGQGTSYEQYF
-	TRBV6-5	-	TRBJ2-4	TGTGCCAGCAGTTACTCGGGCGGGGGCCTCTACTTC	CASSYSGGGLYF
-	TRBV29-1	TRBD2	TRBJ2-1	TGCAGCGTTGAGTCTCTAGCGGGGGATACTACCTACAATGAGCAGTTCTTC	CSVESLAGDTTYNEQFF
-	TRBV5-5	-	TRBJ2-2	TGTGCCAGCAGCTTGCAGGGGCTCTCCCTCGGGGAGCTGTTTTTT	CASSLQGLSLGELFF
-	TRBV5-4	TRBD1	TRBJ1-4	TGTGCCAGCAGCTCCACAGGGGGCAACCCTGAAAAACTGTTTTTT	CASSSTGGNPEKLFF
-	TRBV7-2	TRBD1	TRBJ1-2	TGTGCCAGCAGCCCGACAGGGGTGTCCAACTATGGCTACACCTTC	CASSPTGVSNYGYTF
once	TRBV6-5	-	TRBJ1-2	TGTGCCAGCAGTTACGGCCAGGGGATTAACTATGGCTACACCTTC	CASSYGQGINYGYTF
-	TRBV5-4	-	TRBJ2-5	TGTGCCTTTACTGGGGGGGCGGAGGAGACCCAGTACTTC	CAFTGGAEETQYF